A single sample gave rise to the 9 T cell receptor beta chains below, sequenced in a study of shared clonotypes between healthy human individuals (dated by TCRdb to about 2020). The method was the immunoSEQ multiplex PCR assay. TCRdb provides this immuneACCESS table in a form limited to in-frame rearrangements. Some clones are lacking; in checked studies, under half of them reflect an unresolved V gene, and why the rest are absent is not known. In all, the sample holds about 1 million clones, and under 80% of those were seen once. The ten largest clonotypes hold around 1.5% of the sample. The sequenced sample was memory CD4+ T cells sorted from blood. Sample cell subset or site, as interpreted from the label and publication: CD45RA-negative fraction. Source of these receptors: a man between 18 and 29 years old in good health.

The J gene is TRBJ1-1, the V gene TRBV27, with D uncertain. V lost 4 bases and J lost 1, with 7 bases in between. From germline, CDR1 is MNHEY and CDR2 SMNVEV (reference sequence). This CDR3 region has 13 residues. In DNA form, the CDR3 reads TGTGCCAGCAGTTGGTTACGGAACACTGAAGCTTTCTTT. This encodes CASSWLRNTEAFF.

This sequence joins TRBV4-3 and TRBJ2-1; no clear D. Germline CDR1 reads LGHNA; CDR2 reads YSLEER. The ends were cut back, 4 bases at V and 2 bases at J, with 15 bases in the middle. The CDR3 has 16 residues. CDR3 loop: CASSRSPLETYNEQFF. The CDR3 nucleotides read TGCGCCAGCAGCCGTAGCCCCTTAGAGACCTACAATGAGCAGTTCTTC.

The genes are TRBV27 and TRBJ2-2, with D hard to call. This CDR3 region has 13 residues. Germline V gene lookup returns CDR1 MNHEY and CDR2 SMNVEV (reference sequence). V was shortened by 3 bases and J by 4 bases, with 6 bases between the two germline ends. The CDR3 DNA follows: TGTGCCAGCAGTTTGTACGCCACCGGGGAGCTGTTTTTT. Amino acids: CASSLYATGELFF.

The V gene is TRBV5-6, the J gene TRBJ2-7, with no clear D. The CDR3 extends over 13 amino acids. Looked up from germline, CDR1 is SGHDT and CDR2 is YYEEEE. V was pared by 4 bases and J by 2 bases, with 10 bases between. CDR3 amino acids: CASSTGVTYEQYF. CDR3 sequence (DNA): TGTGCCAGCAGCACGGGTGTAACCTACGAGCAGTACTTC.

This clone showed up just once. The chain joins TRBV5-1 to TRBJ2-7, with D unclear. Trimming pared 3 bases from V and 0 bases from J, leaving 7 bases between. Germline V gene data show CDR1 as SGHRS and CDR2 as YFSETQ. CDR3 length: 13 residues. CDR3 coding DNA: TGCGCCAGCAGCTCGGGCCACTCCTACGAGCAGTACTTC. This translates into CASSSGHSYEQYF.

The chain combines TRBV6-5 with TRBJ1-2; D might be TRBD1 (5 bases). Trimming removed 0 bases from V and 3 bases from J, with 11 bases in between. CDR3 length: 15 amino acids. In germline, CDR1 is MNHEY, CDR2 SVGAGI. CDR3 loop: CASSYSGTYDYGYTF. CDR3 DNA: TGTGCCAGCAGTTACTCTGGGACCTATGACTATGGCTACACCTTC.

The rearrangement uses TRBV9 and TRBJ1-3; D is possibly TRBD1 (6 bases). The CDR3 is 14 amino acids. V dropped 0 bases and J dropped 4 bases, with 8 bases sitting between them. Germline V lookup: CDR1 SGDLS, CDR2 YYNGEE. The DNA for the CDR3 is TGTGCCAGCAGCGTAGTAGGGGGAGGAAACACCATATATTTT. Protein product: CASSVVGGGNTIYF.

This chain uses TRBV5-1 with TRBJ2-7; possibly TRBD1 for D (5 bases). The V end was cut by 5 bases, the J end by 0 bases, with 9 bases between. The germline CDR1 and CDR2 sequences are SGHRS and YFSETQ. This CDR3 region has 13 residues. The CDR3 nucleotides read TGCGCCAGCAGAATGACAGCCTCCTACGAGCAGTACTTC. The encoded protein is CASRMTASYEQYF. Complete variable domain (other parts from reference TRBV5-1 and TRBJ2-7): KAGVTQTPRYLIKTRGQQVTLSCSPISGHRSVSWYQQTPGQGLQFLFEYFSETQRNKGNFPGRFSGRQFSNSRSEMNVSTLELGDSALYLCASRMTASYEQYFGPGTRLTVT.

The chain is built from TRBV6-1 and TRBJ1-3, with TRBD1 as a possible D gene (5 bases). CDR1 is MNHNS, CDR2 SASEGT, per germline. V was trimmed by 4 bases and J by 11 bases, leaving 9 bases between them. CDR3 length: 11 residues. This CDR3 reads CASSATGSIYF. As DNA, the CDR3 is TGTGCCAGCAGTGCCACAGGATCCATATATTTT.